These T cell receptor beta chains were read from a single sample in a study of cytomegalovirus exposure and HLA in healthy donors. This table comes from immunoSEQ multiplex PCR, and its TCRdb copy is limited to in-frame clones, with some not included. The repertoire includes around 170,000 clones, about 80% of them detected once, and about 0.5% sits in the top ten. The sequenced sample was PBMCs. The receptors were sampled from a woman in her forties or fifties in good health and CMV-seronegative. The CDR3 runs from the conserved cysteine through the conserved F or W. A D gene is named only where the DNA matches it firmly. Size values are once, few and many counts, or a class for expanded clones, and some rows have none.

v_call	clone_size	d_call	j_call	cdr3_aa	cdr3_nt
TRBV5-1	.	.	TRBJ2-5	CASSLEGEETQYF	TGCGCCAGCAGCTTGGAGGGGGAAGAGACCCAGTACTTC
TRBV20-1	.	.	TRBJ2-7	CSANRGYEQYF	TGCAGTGCTAACCGGGGCTACGAGCAGTACTTC
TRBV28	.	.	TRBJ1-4	CASGTGSEKLFF	TGTGCCAGCGGTACGGGTAGTGAAAAACTGTTTTTT
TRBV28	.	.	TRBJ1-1	CASTFTQGRSMNTEAFF	TGTGCCAGCACCTTTACCCAGGGCCGATCCATGAACACTGAAGCTTTCTTT
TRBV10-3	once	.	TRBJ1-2	CQASAGVGYGYTF	TGCCAGGCCAGCGCGGGAGTAGGGTATGGCTACACCTTC
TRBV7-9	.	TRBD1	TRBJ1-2	CASSLVSGGQGNYGYTF	TGTGCCAGCAGCTTAGTTTCGGGCGGACAGGGGAACTATGGCTACACCTTC
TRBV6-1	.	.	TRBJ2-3	CASSIQGSDTQYF	TGTGCCAGCAGTATCCAGGGGTCAGATACGCAGTATTTT
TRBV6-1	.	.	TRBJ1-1	CASSGAAGWDTEAFF	TGTGCCAGCAGTGGGGCCGCAGGTTGGGACACTGAAGCTTTCTTT
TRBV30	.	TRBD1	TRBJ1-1	CAWSVGGTGGTEAFF	TGTGCCTGGAGTGTAGGCGGGACAGGGGGCACTGAAGCTTTCTTT
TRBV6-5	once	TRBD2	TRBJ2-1	CASSYSGGEYNEQFF	TGTGCCAGCAGTTATAGCGGGGGGGAATACAATGAGCAGTTCTTC
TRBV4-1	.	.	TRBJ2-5	CASSPPSVRETQYF	TGCGCCAGCAGCCCACCTAGCGTCCGGGAGACCCAGTACTTC
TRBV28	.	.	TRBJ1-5	CASNLQAARQPQHF	TGTGCCAGCAACCTACAGGCTGCTCGTCAGCCCCAGCATTTT
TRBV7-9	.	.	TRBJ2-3	CASLFTATDTQYF	TGTGCCAGTTTATTTACTGCTACAGATACGCAGTATTTT
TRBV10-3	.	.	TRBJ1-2	CAISVINYGYTF	TGTGCCATCAGTGTCATTAACTATGGCTACACCTTC